The sequence of this T cell receptor beta chain was determined in a study of blood T cell repertoires in COVID-19. Study-wide background: Acute and convalescent COVID-19 samples came from the United States, Italy and Spain. Sample material is recorded as cDNA or gDNA derived from T cells, B-cell-depleted T cells, or PBMCs.

As originally analysed: Amplification of reference gene primers was used by the study to estimate nucleated cell counts. The protocol was immunoSEQ multiplex PCR, while the TCRdb copy is restricted to in-frame clones and leaves out a portion. The DNA gave D and trimming, while V, J and clone size come from that table. The table lists about 480,000 clones, 89% of them singletons. The V gene's germline CDR1 is SGDLS and CDR2 YYNGEE. This CDR3 region has 13 residues. J gave up 6 bases and V 5 bases, and 5 bases lay outside the gene matches. Seattle-derived patients entered the study during active infection and were followed longitudinally.

The sequenced sample consisted of peripheral blood. This TCR was sampled from a man between 18 and 29 years old with COVID-19, enrolled during active disease. V and J are TRBV9 and TRBJ2-5; 9 nucleotides agree with TRBD2. CDR3 sequence reads: CASSSGSSQTQYF. For the CDR3, the DNA is TGTGCCAGCAGTAGCGGGAGTTCGCAGACCCAGTACTTC.